These 19 T cell receptor beta chains were all obtained from the same sample, sequenced in a study of cytomegalovirus exposure and HLA in healthy donors. The repertoire was sequenced with immunoSEQ multiplex PCR; TCRdb's copy has only in-frame clones and lacks some. The data hold approximately 110,000 clones, with 88% observed a single time. The sample comprised PBMCs. Every receptor here comes from a woman younger than 30 in good health and CMV-seronegative.

The rearrangement links TRBV28 to TRBJ1-4; D is possibly TRBD1 (6 bases). CDR1 MDHEN and CDR2 SYDVKM come from the germline V gene. The CDR3 runs to 14 residues. V was cut by 5 bases and J by 7 bases, with 14 bases left in between. Here the CDR3 reads CASSTQGGGEKLFF. Written as DNA, the CDR3 is TGTGCCAGCAGTACACAGGGCGGGGGTGAAAAACTGTTTTTT. Based on the CDR3 plus reference TRBV28 and TRBJ1-4, the full variable domain is DVKVTQSSRYLVKRTGEKVFLECVQDMDHENMFWYRQDPGLGLRLIYFSYDVKMKEKGDIPEGYSVSREKKERFSLILESASTNQTSMYLCASSTQGGGEKLFFGSGTQLSVL.

The chain joins TRBV7-7 to TRBJ2-1; D may be TRBD1 (5 bases). Germline V gene sequence: CDR1 SSHAT, CDR2 FNYEAQ (reference sequence). The CDR3 is 13 amino acids. V lost 0 bases and J lost 9, with 9 bases in between. CDR3 coding DNA: TGTGCCAGCAGCTTAGCCAGGGAACGTGAGCAGTTCTTC. Translated: CASSLAREREQFF.

In DNA form, the CDR3 reads TGTGCCAGCAGGACCCGGGACAGGGGGCGAGGAACTGAAGCTTTCTTT. It yields the protein CASRTRDRGRGTEAFF. The chain links TRBV27 to TRBJ1-1, with 12 bases aligning to TRBD1. The CDR3 extends over 16 amino acids. Germline V lookup: CDR1 MNHEY, CDR2 SMNVEV (reference sequence). J gave up 5 bases and V 6 bases, and 10 bases lay outside the gene matches.

The rearrangement joins TRBV4-3 to TRBJ1-1, with D possibly being TRBD1 (5 bases). From germline, CDR1 is LGHNA and CDR2 YSLEER. Trimming removed 4 bases at V and 0 bases at J, with 18 bases between. CDR3 length: 17 amino acids. The CDR3 nucleotides are TGCGCCAGCAGCCCCCGCGGGGACTGGGAAATGAACACTGAAGCTTTCTTT. Translation: CASSPRGDWEMNTEAFF.

This chain joins TRBV7-2 and TRBJ2-1, with D possibly TRBD2 on 5 matching bases. This CDR3 has 14 amino acids. Germline lookup yields CDR1 SGHTA and CDR2 FQGNSA. V shed 5 bases and J shed 3 bases, with 11 bases lying between them. The CDR3 DNA reads as TGTGCCAGCAGCCCCGACTACCTCTACAATGAGCAGTTCTTC. This gives the protein CASSPDYLYNEQFF. The whole variable domain, remainder taken from reference TRBV7-2 and TRBJ2-1, is GAGVSQSPSNKVTEKGKDVELRCDPISGHTALYWYRQSLGQGLEFLIYFQGNSAPDKSGLPSDRFSAERTGGSVSTLTIQRTQQEDSAVYLCASSPDYLYNEQFFGPGTRLTVL.

CDR3 sequence: CASSLGTGGDQPQHF. CDR3 nucleotides: TGTGCCAGCAGTTTAGGGACAGGGGGGGATCAGCCCCAGCATTTT. The chain has TRBV27 and TRBJ1-5; 11 bases are shared with TRBD1. V lost 2 bases, J lost 5 bases, and 2 bases stayed unmatched. The CDR3 sequence is 15 residues long. Germline V gene lookup returns CDR1 MNHEY and CDR2 SMNVEV (reference sequence).

This clone has only a few counts. This chain links TRBV9 with TRBJ2-1; possibly TRBD2 for D (5 bases). The CDR3 extends over 15 amino acids. Trimming left V 0 bases short and J 4 bases short, with 11 bases between. Germline CDR1 is SGDLS and CDR2 is YYNGEE. The CDR3 nucleotides are TGTGCCAGCAGCGTAGCTTTCGGCGGGTACAATGAGCAGTTCTTC. Translating it yields CASSVAFGGYNEQFF.

The CDR3 nucleotides are TGTGCCAGCAGTTTTGGGTGGGAGAAGCGAATCGTATCGACCGGGGAGCTGTTTTTT. It translates to CASSFGWEKRIVSTGELFF. The chain couples TRBV28 to TRBJ2-2, with D possibly TRBD2 on 5 matching bases. V gave up 3 bases and J gave up 5 bases, with 25 bases separating them. Looked up from germline, CDR1 is MDHEN and CDR2 is SYDVKM. CDR3 size: 19 residues.

The gene calls are TRBV18 and TRBJ2-2; a weak D match, TRBD1 (5 bases). V lost 5 bases and J lost 3, with 16 bases in between. Germline V gene lookup returns CDR1 KGHSH and CDR2 LQKENI. The CDR3 consists of 16 residues. This CDR3 reads CASSEVYDSYTGELFF. CDR3 DNA sequence: TGTGCCAGCTCAGAAGTTTACGACAGCTACACCGGGGAGCTGTTTTTT. Together with reference TRBV18 and TRBJ2-2, the CDR3 gives the full variable domain: NAGVMQNPRHLVRRRGQEARLRCSPMKGHSHVYWYRQLPEEGLKFMVYLQKENIIDESGMPKERFSAEFPKEGPSILRIQQVVRGDSAAYFCASSEVYDSYTGELFFGEGSRLTVL.

J is TRBJ1-5 and V is TRBV28; 7 bases are a match to TRBD1. Germline loops: CDR1 MDHEN, CDR2 SYDVKM. Trimming removed 8 bases from V and 0 bases from J; junction bases left unmatched: 7. The CDR3 is 15 amino acids. CDR3 amino acids: CASSGAGGSNQPQHF. The CDR3 coding sequence is TGTGCCAGCTCGGGGGCAGGGGGTAGCAATCAGCCCCAGCATTTT.

V is TRBV30 and J is TRBJ1-5; maybe TRBD1 (5 bases). In germline, CDR1 is GTSNPN, CDR2 SVGIG (reference sequence). The CDR3 length is 13 residues. V lost 2 bases and J lost 5, with 10 bases in between. As DNA, the CDR3 is TGTGCCTGGAGTCTCGACAGCGATCAGCCCCAGCATTTT. This encodes CAWSLDSDQPQHF.

The chain employs TRBV28 and TRBJ2-2; D may be TRBD2 (6 bases). Trimming removed 1 base at V and 4 bases at J, with 10 bases between. From germline, CDR1 is MDHEN and CDR2 SYDVKM. There are 15 residues in the CDR3. The DNA of the CDR3 is TGTGCCAGCAGTTTATTTAGCGGCATCACCGGGGAGCTGTTTTTT. Its translation is CASSLFSGITGELFF.

The chain uses TRBV4-1 and TRBJ1-1; weak D call: TRBD1 (5 bases). V was pared by 1 base and J by 6 bases, with 18 bases between. The CDR3 extends over 16 amino acids. CDR1 and CDR2 from the germline V gene are MGHRA and YSYEKL. The CDR3 region has the DNA TGCGCCAGCAGCCAAGCCCTGGCTGCGGCGGGGGCTGAAGCTTTCTTT. Protein sequence: CASSQALAAAGAEAFF.

The chain recombines TRBV6-5 with TRBJ2-1; D perhaps matches TRBD2 (6 bases). CDR3 length: 14 amino acids. V was shortened by 2 bases and J by 5 bases, with 10 bases between the two germline ends. Germline V gene lookup returns CDR1 MNHEY and CDR2 SVGAGI. The CDR3 is CASSYGTYDNEQFF. The CDR3 region has the DNA TGTGCCAGCAGTTACGGGACTTATGACAATGAGCAGTTCTTC.

The rearrangement links TRBV11-3 to TRBJ2-3, with D perhaps matching TRBD1 (6 bases). Germline CDR1 reads SGHNT; CDR2 reads YENEEA. This CDR3 has 14 residues. Between the trimmed V and J ends, which lost 6 bases and 2 bases, there was a span of 12 bases. DNA for the CDR3: TGTGCCAGCAGTCGCGGACAGATCACAGATACGCAGTATTTT. Translated: CASSRGQITDTQYF. Full variable domain (remainder filled in from reference TRBV11-3 and TRBJ2-3): EAGVVQSPRYKIIEKKQPVAFWCNPISGHNTLYWYLQNLGQGPELLIRYENEEAVDDSQLPKDRFSAERLKGVDSTLKIQPAELGDSAVYLCASSRGQITDTQYFGPGTRLTVL.

The chain links TRBV19 to TRBJ1-1, with D perhaps TRBD1 (5 bases). CDR3 length equals 15 residues. From germline, CDR1 is LNHDA and CDR2 SQIVND (reference sequence). Trimming shortened V by 6 bases and J by 7 bases, and 21 bases separated the two germline ends. The CDR3: CASSKRDSVSLEAFF. In DNA form, the CDR3 reads TGTGCCAGTAGCAAACGCGACAGCGTAAGCCTTGAAGCTTTCTTT.

CDR3 nucleotides: TGTGCCAGCAGCCTTCGGACAGGGGGAGGCGAGCAGTACTTC. This encodes CASSLRTGGGEQYF. The V and J genes are TRBV7-9 and TRBJ2-7; 10 bases line up with TRBD1. Germline V lookup: CDR1 SEHNR, CDR2 FQNEAQ (reference sequence). V lost 5 bases to trimming and J lost 6 bases; unmatched junction nucleotides: 7. This CDR3 contains 14 residues.

This clone occurred a few times. The rearrangement uses TRBV7-8 and TRBJ2-7, with D maybe TRBD1 (5 bases). The V gene lost 9 bases and the J gene lost 1 base, with 10 bases spanning the gap. This CDR3 has 12 residues. CDR1 SGHVS and CDR2 FQNEAQ come from the germline V gene. The CDR3 loop reads CASQGESYEQYF. CDR3 DNA sequence: TGTGCCAGTCAGGGCGAGTCCTACGAGCAGTACTTC.

The chain couples TRBV5-4 to TRBJ2-1; 10 bases line up with TRBD2. The trim removed 5 bases at V and 8 bases at J, leaving 10 bases unmatched. The CDR3 runs to 15 residues. Per the germline V gene, CDR1 is SGHNT and CDR2 is YYREEE (reference sequence). The CDR3 reads CASSLRLAGDHEQFF. Written as DNA, the CDR3 is TGTGCCAGCAGTCTTAGGCTAGCGGGAGATCATGAGCAGTTCTTC.